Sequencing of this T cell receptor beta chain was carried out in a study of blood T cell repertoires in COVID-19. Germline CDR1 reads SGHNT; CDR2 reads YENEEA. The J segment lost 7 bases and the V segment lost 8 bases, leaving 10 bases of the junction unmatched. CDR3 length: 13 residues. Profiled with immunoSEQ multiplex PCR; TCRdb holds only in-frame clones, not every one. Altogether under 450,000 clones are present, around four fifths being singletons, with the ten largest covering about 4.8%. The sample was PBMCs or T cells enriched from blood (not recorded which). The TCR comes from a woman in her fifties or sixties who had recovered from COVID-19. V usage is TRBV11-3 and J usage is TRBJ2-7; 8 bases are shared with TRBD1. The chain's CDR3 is CASSRDRISEQYF. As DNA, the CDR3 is TGTGCCAGCTCCCGGGACAGGATATCGGAGCAGTACTTC.